This T cell receptor (beta chain) was sequenced during a study of blood T cell repertoires in COVID-19. In the study overall: Italy, Spain and the United States were the sources of the convalescent and acute COVID-19 samples. The cDNA or gDNA used as material had been derived from T cells, B-cell-depleted T cells, or PBMCs.

Trimming left V 5 bases short and J 5 bases short, with 7 bases between. CDR3 length equals 11 residues. The germline CDR1 and CDR2 sequences are SGHAT and FQNNGV. Per the study methods: From reference gene primer amplification, estimates of nucleated cell counts were derived. TCRdb's table, derived via immunoSEQ multiplex PCR, lists solely in-frame clones and lacks some. The DNA gave D and trimming, while V, J and clone size come from that table. The sample yields approximately 530,000 clones, less than 90% seen once. The chain couples TRBV11-2 to TRBJ2-7; D ambiguous. The sample comprised peripheral blood. The TCR sequence derives from a woman aged 45-65 years with COVID-19, enrolled during active disease. In DNA form, the CDR3 reads TGTGCCAGCAGCCAGGTGGACGAGCAGTACTTC. Translation gives CASSQVDEQYF.